The clone carrying this TCR beta chain was observed once. These data originate in a study of cytomegalovirus exposure and HLA in healthy donors. V dropped 4 bases and J dropped 5 bases, with 14 bases sitting between them. The CDR3 loop spans 14 amino acids. The germline gives CDR1 SGHVS, CDR2 FQNEAQ. PCR primers comprised 60 Vbeta and 13 Jbeta primers. The protocol was immunoSEQ multiplex PCR, while the TCRdb copy is restricted to in-frame clones and leaves out a portion. The sample shows approximately 140,000 clones, over 65% of them seen only once. Specimen: PBMCs. This sequence originates from a male donor in good health and CMV-seronegative. J is TRBJ2-5 and V is TRBV7-8, with D perhaps TRBD2 (5 bases). The CDR3 bases are TGTGCCAGCAGCTCCCGGAGAACGGGGGAGACCCAGTACTTC. This codes for CASSSRRTGETQYF.